These 22 T cell receptor beta chains were all obtained from the same sample, sequenced in a study of T cell repertoires and HLA-DP antigens. No cognate antigen is known for these TCRs. Repertoires were generated with immunoSEQ multiplex PCR, while TCRdb's copy carries only in-frame clones and drops some. The table lists approximately 100,000 clones, approximately 86% of them singletons, with 1.7% in the top ten. Input material: CD4+ T cells from PBMCs. The receptor source for this set is a man in his fifties in good health and CMV-seronegative.

The J gene is TRBJ2-1, the V gene TRBV10-1; no firm D call. The germline V gene has CDR1 WNHNN and CDR2 SYGVQD (reference sequence). The CDR3 totals 14 residues. V was shortened by 4 bases and J by 2 bases, with 9 bases between the two germline ends. The CDR3 loop reads CASSVDQTYNEQFF. The CDR3 DNA reads TGCGCCAGCAGTGTAGACCAGACCTACAATGAGCAGTTCTTC.

V and J are TRBV7-2 and TRBJ2-5; D remains unclear. The CDR3 is 13 amino acids. Trimming shortened V by 8 bases and J by 1 base, and 11 bases separated the two germline ends. Germline values: CDR1 SGHTA, CDR2 FQGNSA. CDR3 sequence (DNA): TGTGCCAGCGGGCCCCTCGGCCAAGAGACCCAGTACTTC. This gives the protein CASGPLGQETQYF.

The V and J genes are TRBV30 and TRBJ2-3, with 12 bases aligning to TRBD2. CDR1 is GTSNPN and CDR2 is SVGIG in the germline V gene (reference sequence). The ends lost 4 bases at V and 2 bases at J; junction bases unmatched: 4. This CDR3 has 15 residues. CDR3 in amino acids: CAWKRTSGATDTQYF. CDR3 sequence (DNA): TGTGCCTGGAAGAGGACTAGCGGGGCCACAGATACGCAGTATTTT.

The chain has TRBV10-2 and TRBJ2-1; TRBD2 aligns across 8 bases. The CDR3 covers 12 residues. Trimming cost V 6 bases and J 15 bases; bases outside gene matches: 10. Germline values: CDR1 WSHSY, CDR2 SAAADI. CDR3 bases: TGCGCCAGCAGAACCGAAGGGACTAGTTGGTTCTTC. Protein sequence: CASRTEGTSWFF.

The V call is TRBV10-3, the J call TRBJ2-3; 8 bases are a match to TRBD2. With V trimmed by 10 bases and J by 1 base, 13 bases remained unmatched. The CDR3 consists of 16 residues. The germline V gene encodes CDR1 ENHRY and CDR2 SYGVKD. The CDR3 sequence: CATNPALAAGTDTQYF. The CDR3 DNA sequence: TGTGCCACCAACCCCGCACTAGCGGCCGGCACAGATACGCAGTATTTT.

This chain connects TRBV7-6 to TRBJ1-4, with D hard to call. The ends were cut back, 8 bases at V and 5 bases at J, with 12 bases in the middle. Germline values: CDR1 SGHVS, CDR2 FNYEAQ. This CDR3 contains 13 residues. In DNA form, the CDR3 reads TGTGCCAGCCGGAGAGAACGGAATGAAAAACTGTTTTTT. This sequence encodes CASRRERNEKLFF.

The rearrangement uses TRBV5-4 and TRBJ2-1; no definite D call. V gave up 0 bases and J gave up 6 bases, with 7 bases separating them. Germline loops: CDR1 SGHNT, CDR2 YYREEE (reference sequence). This CDR3 has 13 amino acids. The CDR3 DNA follows: TGTGCCAGCAGCTTGGCCGTGCTCAATGAGCAGTTCTTC. Protein product: CASSLAVLNEQFF.

This clone was observed once. This sequence joins TRBV7-2 and TRBJ1-1; weak D call: TRBD1 (5 bases). Trimming took off 1 base at V and 4 bases at J, with 10 bases between the two ends. Germline CDR1 and CDR2: SGHTA and FQGNSA. The CDR3 has 14 residues. This CDR3 is CASSLVTGGTEAFF. CDR3 sequence (DNA): TGTGCCAGCAGCTTAGTAACGGGGGGCACTGAAGCTTTCTTT.

The rearrangement joins TRBV21-1 to TRBJ2-1; TRBD1, the D gene given by the table, was not confirmed from the DNA. TRBV21-1 is listed as a pseudogene. The CDR3 is 21 residues long. Here the CDR3 DNA reads TGTGCCAGCAGCAAAGGGTTGGGCAGGGGGCTAATTAAAGGCTCCTACAATGAGCAGTTCTTC. Translation gives CASSKGLGRGLIKGSYNEQFF.

The V gene is TRBV18, the J gene TRBJ2-6; D call uncertain. From germline, CDR1 is KGHSH and CDR2 LQKENI. V was shortened by 6 bases and J by 0 bases, with 6 bases between the two germline ends. The CDR3 loop spans 14 amino acids. CDR3 protein: CASSPDSGANVLTF. CDR3 sequence (DNA): TGTGCCAGCTCCCCAGACTCTGGGGCCAACGTCCTGACTTTC.

CDR3 amino acids: CASSPPGLVGNEQFF. CDR3 DNA: TGTGCCAGCTCACCACCGGGACTAGTAGGCAATGAGCAGTTCTTC. J is TRBJ2-1 and V is TRBV18; 8 positions match TRBD2. The CDR3 consists of 15 residues. Per germline, CDR1 KGHSH and CDR2 LQKENI. V lost 0 bases to trimming and J lost 6 bases; unmatched junction nucleotides: 4.

The chain is built from TRBV6-6 and TRBJ1-4; D remains unclear. The V gene lost 5 bases and the J gene lost 2 bases, with 9 bases spanning the gap. The CDR3 runs to 14 residues. Germline CDR1 reads MNHNY; CDR2 reads SVGAGI (reference sequence). Written as DNA, the CDR3 is TGTGCCAGCAGTACAAGGCGGACTAATGAAAAACTGTTTTTT. Translation gives CASSTRRTNEKLFF.

This rearrangement joins TRBV6-1 to TRBJ1-2; D is ambiguous. Per the germline V gene, CDR1 is MNHNS and CDR2 is SASEGT. The CDR3 consists of 14 residues. V lost 6 bases, J lost 2 bases, and 13 bases lay in between. Written as DNA, the CDR3 is TGTGCCAGCAGCCCCCGCTTGGGGAACTATGGCTACACCTTC. It yields the protein CASSPRLGNYGYTF.

This chain joins TRBV29-1 and TRBJ2-4, with D hard to call. The germline CDR1 and CDR2 sequences are SQVTM and ANQGSEA. Between the trimmed V and J ends, which lost 4 bases and 0 bases, there was a span of 10 bases. The CDR3 extends over 14 amino acids. CDR3 DNA: TGCAGCGTTGCCGACGGCTTAGCCAAAAACATTCAGTACTTC. Amino acids: CSVADGLAKNIQYF.

This rearrangement joins TRBV4-3 to TRBJ2-1; D possibly corresponds to TRBD1 (6 bases). Looked up from germline, CDR1 is LGHNA and CDR2 is YSLEER. The ends were cut back, 0 bases at V and 2 bases at J, with 8 bases in the middle. The length of the CDR3 is 15 residues. The CDR3, as DNA: TGCGCCAGCAGCCAAGACAGGGGCGCCTACAATGAGCAGTTCTTC. Its translation: CASSQDRGAYNEQFF.

The chain carries TRBV5-1 and TRBJ2-3; TRBD1 matches 9 bases. V lost 4 bases to trimming and J lost 5 bases; unmatched junction nucleotides: 11. The CDR3 extends over 16 amino acids. The V gene's germline CDR1 is SGHRS and CDR2 YFSETQ. The CDR3 sequence: CASSPLLQGAQDTQYF. The CDR3 DNA reads TGCGCCAGCAGCCCCCTCCTACAGGGGGCCCAAGATACGCAGTATTTT.

The J gene is TRBJ2-2, the V gene TRBV6-5, with D uncertain. CDR1 is MNHEY, CDR2 SVGAGI, per germline. The length of the CDR3 is 13 residues. Trimming pared 2 bases from V and 6 bases from J, leaving 7 bases between. The chain's CDR3 is CASSYLTAGELFF. The CDR3 DNA follows: TGTGCCAGCAGTTACCTGACTGCCGGGGAGCTGTTTTTT.

V gene TRBV19 combines with J gene TRBJ1-6, with TRBD1 identical over 8 bases. CDR1 is LNHDA, CDR2 SQIVND, per germline (reference sequence). The CDR3 is 13 residues long. Trimming removed 5 bases from V and 6 bases from J; junction bases left unmatched: 0. Here the CDR3 DNA reads TGTGCCAGTAGTGACAGGGGTAATTCACCCCTCCACTTT. It specifies CASSDRGNSPLHF.

This clone was seen only a few times. The gene calls are TRBV19 and TRBJ1-1; D is uncertain. There are 13 residues in the CDR3. Per germline, CDR1 LNHDA and CDR2 SQIVND (reference sequence). Trimming shortened V by 3 bases and J by 4 bases, and 9 bases separated the two germline ends. CDR3 sequence: CASSMLGSTEAFF. CDR3 bases: TGTGCCAGTAGTATGTTGGGTAGCACTGAAGCTTTCTTT. Complete variable domain (other parts from reference TRBV19 and TRBJ1-1): DGGITQSPKYLFRKEGQNVTLSCEQNLNHDAMYWYRQDPGQGLRLIYYSQIVNDFQKGDIAEGYSVSREKKESFPLTVTSAQKNPTAFYLCASSMLGSTEAFFGQGTRLTVV.

V usage is TRBV19 and J usage is TRBJ2-2, with D maybe TRBD2 (6 bases). CDR3 size: 15 residues. Per germline, CDR1 LNHDA and CDR2 SQIVND (reference sequence). V shed 7 bases and J shed 6 bases, with 18 bases lying between them. DNA for the CDR3: TGTGCCAGTAACCCCGGGGTAGCGGAGGCCGGGGAGCTGTTTTTT. Its protein product is CASNPGVAEAGELFF.

This chain joins TRBV11-2 and TRBJ2-1; 8 bases fit TRBD2. This CDR3 has 14 amino acids. Trimming cost V 5 bases and J 6 bases; bases outside gene matches: 6. Germline values: CDR1 SGHAT, CDR2 FQNNGV. This CDR3 reads CASSPGAGGNEQFF. The CDR3 DNA reads TGTGCCAGCAGCCCCGGCGCGGGAGGCAATGAGCAGTTCTTC.

CDR3 sequence (DNA): TGTGCCAGCAGTCCGTTGACAGGTACGAGGCAGTACTTC. Encoded protein: CASSPLTGTRQYF. V gene TRBV28 combines with J gene TRBJ2-7, with D possibly matching TRBD1 (6 bases). The CDR3 contains 13 residues. CDR1 is MDHEN, CDR2 SYDVKM, per germline. The V gene lost 5 bases and the J gene lost 9 bases, with 17 bases spanning the gap.